The TCR beta chain described here comes from a study of OX40 agonist ivuxolimab in advanced cancers. Study-level background: Ivuxolimab was delivered to patients intravenously every 2 weeks at doses spanning 0.01 to 10 mg/kg.

For this clone: Its specificity is unknown.

Points from the study as a whole: On average, a greater number of expanded clones characterised CD8+ T cells relative to CD4+.

Assay: immunoSEQ multiplex PCR; the TCRdb copy retains only in-frame clones and omits some. The repertoire consists of 20,000 to 25,000 clones, with around 78% occurring once and the leading ten covering 15% to 20%. The sequence was obtained from an adult with an advanced solid tumor such as melanoma, head and neck, liver or kidney cancer. Specimen: CD4+ or CD8+ T cells sorted from blood, collected in a trial of the OX40 agonist ivuxolimab.

For the CDR3, the DNA is TGTGCCAGCAGCCGACAGGGCTCTAACTATGGCTACACCTTC. The encoded protein is CASSRQGSNYGYTF. The chain combines TRBV7-6 with TRBJ1-2; 7 bases are shared with TRBD1. The CDR3 length is 14 residues. Trimming at V came to 5 bases and at J to 0 bases, leaving 3 bases not matched to a gene. Germline V gives CDR1 SGHVS, CDR2 FNYEAQ.